The clone carrying this T cell receptor beta chain was observed a handful of times. Its antigen is unidentified. This sample is drawn from a study of T cells after yellow fever vaccination. General study findings and limits: CD4 and CD8 compartments shared a small share of clonotypes, likely from convergent recombination. Reappearing after the booster were most of the clones from primary vaccination (approximately 96% CD4, 88% CD8).

TCRdb re-called the 5' RACE reads through MiXCR, storing one row per CDR3 protein. The sample includes about 340,000 distinct CDR3 sequences, about an eighth of them seen just once. The CDR3 consists of 17 residues. V lost 0 bases, J lost 0 bases, and 13 bases lay in between. Germline CDR1 is SGHRS and CDR2 is YFSETQ. Sequenced here: CD4+ T cells sorted from PBMCs, sampled 15 days after the yellow fever booster vaccination. V is TRBV5-1 and J is TRBJ2-1; D is possibly TRBD2 (6 bases). The clonotype originates from a man younger than 30 who received the YFV17D yellow fever vaccine. The CDR3 loop reads CASSLGRGGVSYNEQFF. CDR3 coding DNA: TGCGCCAGCAGCTTGGGTCGGGGCGGGGTCTCCTACAATGAGCAGTTCTTC.